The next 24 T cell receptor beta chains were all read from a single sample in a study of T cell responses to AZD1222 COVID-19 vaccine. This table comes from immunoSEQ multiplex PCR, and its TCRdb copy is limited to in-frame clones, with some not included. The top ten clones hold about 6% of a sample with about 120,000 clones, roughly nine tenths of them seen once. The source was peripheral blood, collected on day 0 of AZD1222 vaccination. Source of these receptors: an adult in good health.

The CDR3 loop is CASSQDEGVAYGYTF. CDR3 coding DNA: TGTGCCAGCAGCCAGGACGAGGGGGTCGCCTATGGCTACACCTTC. The chain joins TRBV4-2 to TRBJ1-2; tentatively, D is TRBD1 (6 bases). The germline V gene encodes CDR1 LGHNA and CDR2 YNFKEQ. Trimming cost V 3 bases and J 4 bases, with 15 bases left between them. The CDR3 consists of 15 residues.

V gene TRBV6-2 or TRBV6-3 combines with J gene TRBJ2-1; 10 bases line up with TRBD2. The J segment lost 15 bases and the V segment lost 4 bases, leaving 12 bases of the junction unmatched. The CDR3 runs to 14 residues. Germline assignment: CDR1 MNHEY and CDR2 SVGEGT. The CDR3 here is CASSSPPTSGYRFF. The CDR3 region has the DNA TGTGCCAGCAGTTCCCCCCCGACTAGCGGGTATCGGTTCTTC.

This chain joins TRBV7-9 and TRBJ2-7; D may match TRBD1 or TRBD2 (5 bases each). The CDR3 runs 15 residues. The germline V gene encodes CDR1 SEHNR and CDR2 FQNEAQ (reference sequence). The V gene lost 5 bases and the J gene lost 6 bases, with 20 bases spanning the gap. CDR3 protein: CASSLTGTELPEQYF. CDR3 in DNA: TGTGCCAGCAGCCTTACCGGGACGGAGTTGCCCGAGCAGTACTTC.

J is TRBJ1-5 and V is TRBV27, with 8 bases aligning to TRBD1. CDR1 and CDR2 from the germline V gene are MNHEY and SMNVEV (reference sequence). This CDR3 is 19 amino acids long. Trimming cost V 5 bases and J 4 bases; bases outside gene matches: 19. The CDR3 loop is CASSPLTGAGPFSNQPQHF. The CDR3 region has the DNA TGTGCCAGCAGTCCCCTGACAGGGGCGGGTCCATTTTCGAATCAGCCCCAGCATTTT.

The chain's CDR3 is CAWENPAGRYGYTF. CDR3 DNA: TGTGCCTGGGAGAATCCGGCAGGCCGCTATGGCTACACCTTC. The chain has TRBV30 and TRBJ1-2; D gene unclear. CDR1 GTSNPN and CDR2 SVGIG come from the germline V gene (reference sequence). This CDR3 contains 14 residues. Deletions cut 5 bases from V and 4 bases from J, with 17 bases between.

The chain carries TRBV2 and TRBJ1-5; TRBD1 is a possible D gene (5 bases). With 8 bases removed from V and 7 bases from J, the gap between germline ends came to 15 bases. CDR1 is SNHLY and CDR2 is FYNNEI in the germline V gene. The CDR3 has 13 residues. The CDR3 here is CASSAEGIQPQHF. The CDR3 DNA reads TGTGCCAGCTCTGCCGAGGGGATCCAGCCCCAGCATTTT.

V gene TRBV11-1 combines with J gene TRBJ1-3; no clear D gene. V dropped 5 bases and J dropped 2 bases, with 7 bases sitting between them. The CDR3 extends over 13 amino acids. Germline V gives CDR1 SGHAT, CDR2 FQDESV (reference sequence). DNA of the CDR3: TGTGCCAGCAGCCAGACCGCTGGAAACACCATATATTTT. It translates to CASSQTAGNTIYF.

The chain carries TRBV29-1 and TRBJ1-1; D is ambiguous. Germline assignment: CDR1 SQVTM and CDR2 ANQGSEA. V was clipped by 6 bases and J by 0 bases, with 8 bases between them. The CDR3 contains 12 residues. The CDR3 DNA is TGCAGCGTGCGGACTTTGAACACTGAAGCTTTCTTT. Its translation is CSVRTLNTEAFF.

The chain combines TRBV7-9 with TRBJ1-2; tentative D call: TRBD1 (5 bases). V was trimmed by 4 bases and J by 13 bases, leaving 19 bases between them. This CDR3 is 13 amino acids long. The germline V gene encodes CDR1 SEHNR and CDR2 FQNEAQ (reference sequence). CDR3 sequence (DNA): TGTGCCAGCAGCTCCGGAAAAACAGGCCAAGCCACCTTC. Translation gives CASSSGKTGQATF.

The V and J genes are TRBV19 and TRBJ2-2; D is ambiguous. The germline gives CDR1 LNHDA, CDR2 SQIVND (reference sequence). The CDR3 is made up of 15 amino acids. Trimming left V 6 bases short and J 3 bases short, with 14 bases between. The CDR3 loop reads CASSSAGGYTGELFF. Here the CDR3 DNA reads TGTGCCAGTAGCTCTGCCGGTGGGTACACCGGGGAGCTGTTTTTT.

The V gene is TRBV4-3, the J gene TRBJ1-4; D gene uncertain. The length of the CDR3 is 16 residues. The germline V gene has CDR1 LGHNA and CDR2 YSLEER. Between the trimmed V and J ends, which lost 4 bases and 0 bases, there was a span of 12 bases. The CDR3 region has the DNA TGCGCCAGCAGCCCAGATGGTAGGGCAACTAATGAAAAACTGTTTTTT. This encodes CASSPDGRATNEKLFF.

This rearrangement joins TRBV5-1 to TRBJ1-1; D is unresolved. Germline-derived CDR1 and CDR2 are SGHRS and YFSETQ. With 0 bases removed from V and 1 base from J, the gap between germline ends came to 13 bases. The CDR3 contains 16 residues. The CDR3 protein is CASSLGGGRSNTEAFF. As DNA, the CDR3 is TGCGCCAGCAGCTTGGGCGGTGGGCGGTCGAACACTGAAGCTTTCTTT. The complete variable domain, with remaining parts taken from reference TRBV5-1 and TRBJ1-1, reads KAGVTQTPRYLIKTRGQQVTLSCSPISGHRSVSWYQQTPGQGLQFLFEYFSETQRNKGNFPGRFSGRQFSNSRSEMNVSTLELGDSALYLCASSLGGGRSNTEAFFGQGTRLTVV.

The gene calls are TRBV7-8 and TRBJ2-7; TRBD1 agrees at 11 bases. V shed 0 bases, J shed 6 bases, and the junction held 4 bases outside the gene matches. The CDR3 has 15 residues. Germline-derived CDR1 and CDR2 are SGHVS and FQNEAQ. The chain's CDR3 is CASSLAGQGVSEQYF. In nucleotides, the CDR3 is TGTGCCAGCAGCTTAGCGGGACAGGGGGTATCCGAGCAGTACTTC. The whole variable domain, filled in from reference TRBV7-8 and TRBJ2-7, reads GAGVSQSPRYKVAKRGQDVALRCDPISGHVSLFWYQQALGQGPEFLTYFQNEAQLDKSGLPSDRFFAERPEGSVSTLKIQRTQQEDSAVYLCASSLAGQGVSEQYFGPGTRLTVT.

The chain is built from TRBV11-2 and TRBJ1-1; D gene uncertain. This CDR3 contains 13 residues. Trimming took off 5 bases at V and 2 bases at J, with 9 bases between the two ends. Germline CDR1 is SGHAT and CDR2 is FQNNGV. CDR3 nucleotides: TGTGCCAGCAGCCTCGTAGTCAACACTGAAGCTTTCTTT. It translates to CASSLVVNTEAFF.

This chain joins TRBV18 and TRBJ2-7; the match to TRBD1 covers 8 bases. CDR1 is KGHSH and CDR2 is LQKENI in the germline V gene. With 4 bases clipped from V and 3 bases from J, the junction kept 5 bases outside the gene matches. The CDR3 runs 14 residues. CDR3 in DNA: TGTGCCAGCTCACGGGGACAGGCTCTCTACGAGCAGTACTTC. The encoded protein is CASSRGQALYEQYF.

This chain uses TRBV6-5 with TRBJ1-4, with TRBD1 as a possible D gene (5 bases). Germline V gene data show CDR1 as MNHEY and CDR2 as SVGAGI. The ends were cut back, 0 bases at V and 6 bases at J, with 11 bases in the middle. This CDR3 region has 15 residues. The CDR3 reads CASSYSGRADEKLFF. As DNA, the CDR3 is TGTGCCAGCAGTTACTCCGGCAGGGCGGATGAAAAACTGTTTTTT.

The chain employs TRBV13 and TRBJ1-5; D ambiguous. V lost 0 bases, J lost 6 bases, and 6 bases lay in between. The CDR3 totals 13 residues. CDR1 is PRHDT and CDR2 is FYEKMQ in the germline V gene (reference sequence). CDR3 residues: CASSLGTGQPQHF. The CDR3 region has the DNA TGTGCCAGCAGCTTAGGGACCGGTCAGCCCCAGCATTTT.

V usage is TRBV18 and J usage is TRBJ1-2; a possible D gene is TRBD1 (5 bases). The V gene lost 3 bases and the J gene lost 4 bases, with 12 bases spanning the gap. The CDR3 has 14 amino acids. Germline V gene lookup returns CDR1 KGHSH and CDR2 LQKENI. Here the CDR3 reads CASSPGRGVYGYTF. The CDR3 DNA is TGTGCCAGCTCACCGGGGAGGGGCGTCTATGGCTACACCTTC.

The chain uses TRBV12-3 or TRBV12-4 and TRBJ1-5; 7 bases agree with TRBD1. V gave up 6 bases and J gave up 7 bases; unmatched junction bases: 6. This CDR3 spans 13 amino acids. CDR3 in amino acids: CASSLGQSQPQHF. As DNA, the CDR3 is TGTGCCAGCAGCCTGGGACAGAGCCAGCCCCAGCATTTT.

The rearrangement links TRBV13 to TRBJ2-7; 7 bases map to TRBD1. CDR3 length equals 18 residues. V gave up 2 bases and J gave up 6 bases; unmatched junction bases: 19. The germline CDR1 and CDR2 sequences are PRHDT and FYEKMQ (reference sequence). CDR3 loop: CASSLCLGSRTGGCEQYF. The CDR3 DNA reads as TGTGCCAGCAGCTTATGTCTGGGGTCCAGGACAGGCGGGTGCGAGCAGTACTTC.

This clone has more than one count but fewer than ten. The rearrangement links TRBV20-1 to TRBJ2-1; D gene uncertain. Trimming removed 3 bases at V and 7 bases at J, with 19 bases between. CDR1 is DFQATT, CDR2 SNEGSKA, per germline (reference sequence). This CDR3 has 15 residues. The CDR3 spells CSASLVATVGNEQFF. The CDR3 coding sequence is TGCAGTGCTAGTCTGGTAGCTACAGTGGGGAATGAGCAGTTCTTC.

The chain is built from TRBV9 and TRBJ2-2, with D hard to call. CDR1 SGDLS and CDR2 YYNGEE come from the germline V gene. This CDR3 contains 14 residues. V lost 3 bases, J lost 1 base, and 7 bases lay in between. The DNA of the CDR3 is TGTGCCAGCAGCGCAGGTCAGAACACCGGGGAGCTGTTTTTT. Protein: CASSAGQNTGELFF.

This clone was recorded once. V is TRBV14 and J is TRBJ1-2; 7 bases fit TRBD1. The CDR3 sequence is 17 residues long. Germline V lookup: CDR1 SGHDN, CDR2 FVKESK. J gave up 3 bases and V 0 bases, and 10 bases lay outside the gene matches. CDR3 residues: CASSQETNRGQYYGYTF. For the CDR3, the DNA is TGTGCCAGCAGCCAAGAGACAAACAGGGGTCAATACTATGGCTACACCTTC.

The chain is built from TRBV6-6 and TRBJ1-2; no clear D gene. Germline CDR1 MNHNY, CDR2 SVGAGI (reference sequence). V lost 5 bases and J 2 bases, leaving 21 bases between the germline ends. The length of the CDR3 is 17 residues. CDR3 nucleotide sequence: TGTGCCAGCAGTCCCGGGAGTGGGTCGACGGCGAACTATGGCTACACCTTC. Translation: CASSPGSGSTANYGYTF.